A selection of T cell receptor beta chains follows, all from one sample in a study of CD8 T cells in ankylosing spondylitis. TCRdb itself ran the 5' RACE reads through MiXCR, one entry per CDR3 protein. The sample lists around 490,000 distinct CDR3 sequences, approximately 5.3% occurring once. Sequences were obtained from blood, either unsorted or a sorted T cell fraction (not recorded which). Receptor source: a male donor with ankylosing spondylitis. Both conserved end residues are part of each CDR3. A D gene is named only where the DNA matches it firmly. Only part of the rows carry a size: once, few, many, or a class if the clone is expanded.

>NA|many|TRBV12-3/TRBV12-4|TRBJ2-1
TGTGCCAGCAGCCTCCAGGGTGCCTACAATGAGCAGTTCTTC
CASSLQGAYNEQFF
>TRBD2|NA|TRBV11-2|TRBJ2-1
TGTGCCAGCAGCTTAATCAGCGGGATGTCCTACAATGAGCAGTTCTTC
CASSLISGMSYNEQFF
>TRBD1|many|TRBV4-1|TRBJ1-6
TGCGCCAGCAGCCAAGCGACAGGGGAGGATAATTCACCCCTCCACTTT
CASSQATGEDNSPLHF
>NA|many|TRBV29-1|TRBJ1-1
TGCAGTGGAGGGCGTACTGAAGCTTTCTTT
CSGGRTEAFF
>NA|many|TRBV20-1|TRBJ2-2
TGCAGTTTAAGATCGACCGGGGAGCTGTTTTTT
CSLRSTGELFF
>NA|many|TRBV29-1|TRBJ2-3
TGCAGCGTTGTTTTACAACAGCGTGCAGATACGCAGTATTTT
CSVVLQQRADTQYF
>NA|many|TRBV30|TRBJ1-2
TGTGCCTGGAAGAGATACTATGGCTACACCTTC
CAWKRYYGYTF
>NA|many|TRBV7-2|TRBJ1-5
TGTGCCAGCAGCTTATGGGAGGCGGGCAATCAGCCCCAGCATTTT
CASSLWEAGNQPQHF
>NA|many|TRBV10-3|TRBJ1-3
TGTGCCATTGCTCGGGAAAACACCATATATTTT
CAIARENTIYF
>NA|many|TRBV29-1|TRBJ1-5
TGCAGCGTTGAGGGGTTAGAAGGGCAGCCCCAGCATTTT
CSVEGLEGQPQHF
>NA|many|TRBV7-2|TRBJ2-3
TGTGCCAGCAGCTTAGTATACACAGATACGCAGTATTTT
CASSLVYTDTQYF
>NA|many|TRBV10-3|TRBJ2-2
TGTGCCATCAGTCCTCTCCCGACCGGGGAGCTGTTTTTT
CAISPLPTGELFF
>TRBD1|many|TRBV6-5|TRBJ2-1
TGTGCCAGCAGTTCCTTCGGGGACAGGGGGCCCCTTGAGCAGTTCTTC
CASSSFGDRGPLEQFF
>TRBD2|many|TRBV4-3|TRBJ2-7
TGCGCCAGCAGCCCTACTAGCGGGAGGGCCGACGAGCAGTACTTC
CASSPTSGRADEQYF
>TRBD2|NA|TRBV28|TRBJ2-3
TGTGCCAGCAGTTTACTAGCGGCTAGCACAGATACGCAGTATTTT
CASSLLAASTDTQYF
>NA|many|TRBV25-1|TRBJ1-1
TGTGCCAGCAGTGCGAACGACGCGCGTTATCCTGAAGCTTTCTTT
CASSANDARYPEAFF
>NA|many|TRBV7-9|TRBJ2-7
TGTGCCAGCGAAGGCACCCGGGACGAGCAGTACTTC
CASEGTRDEQYF
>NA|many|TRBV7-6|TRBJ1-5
TGTGCCAGCAGCTTAGCTCGCAATCAGCCCCAGCATTTT
CASSLARNQPQHF
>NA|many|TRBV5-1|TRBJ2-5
TGCGCCAGCAGCTTGTCGGACAGAATAGAGACCCAGTACTTC
CASSLSDRIETQYF
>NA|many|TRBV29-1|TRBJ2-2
TGCAGCGTCCCGGAACTAGCCGGGGAGCTGTTTTTT
CSVPELAGELFF
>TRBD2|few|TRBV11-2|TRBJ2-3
TGTGCCAGCAGTACTTGGGGGCCGGGACTAGTACTTACAGATACGCAGTATTTT
CASSTWGPGLVLTDTQYF
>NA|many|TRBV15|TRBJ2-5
TGTGCCACCAGCACCGACTTGCAAGAGACCCAGTACTTC
CATSTDLQETQYF
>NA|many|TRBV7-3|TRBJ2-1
TGTGCCAGCAGCTTAAAGGGAAACTACCCTTCTTATGAGCAGTTCTTC
CASSLKGNYPSYEQFF
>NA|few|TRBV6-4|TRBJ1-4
TGTGCCAGCACCCCGGGGCCACCTAATGAAAAACTGTTTTTT
CASTPGPPNEKLFF
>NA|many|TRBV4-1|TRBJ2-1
TGCGCCAGCAGCCAAGAAGTCTCGCTCAATGAGCAGTTCTTC
CASSQEVSLNEQFF
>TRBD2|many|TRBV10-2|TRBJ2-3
TGCGCCAGCAGAGTTCCACTAGCGGGAGGGCCAACAGATACGCAGTATTTT
CASRVPLAGGPTDTQYF
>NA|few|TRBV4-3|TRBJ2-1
TGCGCCAGCAGCCAAGAGGCGAGACAGGCCTACAATGAGCAGTTCTTC
CASSQEARQAYNEQFF
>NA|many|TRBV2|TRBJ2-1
TGTGCCAGCAGTGAAGTGACAGGTGCAAGTGAGCAGTTCTTC
CASSEVTGASEQFF
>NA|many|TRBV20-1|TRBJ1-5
TGCAGTGCTAGGTTACCAGGGCCTAATCAGCCCCAGCATTTT
CSARLPGPNQPQHF
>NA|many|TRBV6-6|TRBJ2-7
TGTGCCAGCAGTACCGGGCCTACCTACGAGCAGTACTTC
CASSTGPTYEQYF
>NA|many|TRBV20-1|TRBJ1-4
TGCAGTGCTCGTCAGATAGAGAATGAAAAACTGTTTTTT
CSARQIENEKLFF
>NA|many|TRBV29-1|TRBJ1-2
TGCAGCGTTGGCAGGATGTCGGGCCCTGAAGGCTACACCTTC
CSVGRMSGPEGYTF
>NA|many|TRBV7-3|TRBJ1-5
TGTGCCACCGCAGGGTCGGGGGTAAATCAGCCCCAGCATTTT
CATAGSGVNQPQHF
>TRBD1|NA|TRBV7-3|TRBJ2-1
TGTGCCAGCAGCCGAACAGGGGGCGTCTACAATGAGCAGTTCTTC
CASSRTGGVYNEQFF
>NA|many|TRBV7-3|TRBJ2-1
TGTGCCAGCAGCTTAGGAGGGGGGGCCTCCTACAATGAGCAGTTCTTC
CASSLGGGASYNEQFF
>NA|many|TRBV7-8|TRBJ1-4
TGTGCCAGCAGCACCGGGGCTCGGGGGGGTGGAATTAAAAAACTGTTTTTT
CASSTGARGGGIKKLFF
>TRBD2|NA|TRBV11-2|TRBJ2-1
TGTGCCAGCAGCTTAGGTAGCGGGAGCCTCTACAATGAGCAGTTCTTC
CASSLGSGSLYNEQFF
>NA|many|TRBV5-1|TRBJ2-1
TGCGCCAGCAGCTTGGTACTAGTTGGCCTCTCAAATGAGCAGTTCTTC
CASSLVLVGLSNEQFF
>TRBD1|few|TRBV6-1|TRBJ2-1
TGTGCCAGCATCCAAGGGGGCAGAGACAATGAGCAGTTCTTC
CASIQGGRDNEQFF
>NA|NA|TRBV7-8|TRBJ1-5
TGTGCCAGCAGCTTAGAGTGGCGCAATCAGCCCCAGCATTTT
CASSLEWRNQPQHF
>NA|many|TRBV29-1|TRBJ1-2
TGCAGCGTTACCCTGATGGGAGTCTATGGCTACACCTTC
CSVTLMGVYGYTF
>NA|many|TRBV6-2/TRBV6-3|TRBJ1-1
TGTGCCAGCGCTTGGGGGGGCGACACTGAAGCTTTCTTT
CASAWGGDTEAFF
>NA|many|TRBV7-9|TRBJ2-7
TGTGCCAGCAGCGAATACCCTCTTAGCGAGCAGTACTTC
CASSEYPLSEQYF
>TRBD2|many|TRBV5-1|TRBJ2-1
TGCGCCAGCAGCAAGGTAGCGGGAGGTCAGTATTATGAGCAGTTCTTC
CASSKVAGGQYYEQFF
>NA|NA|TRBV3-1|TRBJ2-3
TGTTCCAGCAGCCCCCTCACAGATACGCAGTATTTT
CSSSPLTDTQYF
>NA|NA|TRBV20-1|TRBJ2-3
TGCAGTGCTAGAGATGTGCCCACAGATACGCAGTATTTT
CSARDVPTDTQYF
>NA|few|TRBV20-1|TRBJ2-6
TGCAGTGCTAGAGATTTTAGGGGTGGGGCCAACGTCCTGACTTTC
CSARDFRGGANVLTF
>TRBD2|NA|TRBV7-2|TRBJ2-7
TGTGCCAGCAGCTTAGTGCCTAGCGGCGACTACGAGCAGTACTTC
CASSLVPSGDYEQYF
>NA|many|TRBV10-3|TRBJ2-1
TGTGCCATCAGAAAAACACAGGGTTCATACAATGAGCAGTTCTTC
CAIRKTQGSYNEQFF
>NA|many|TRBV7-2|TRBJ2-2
TGTGCCAGCAGCTTAAGGGGCCCCGGGGAGCTGTTTTTT
CASSLRGPGELFF
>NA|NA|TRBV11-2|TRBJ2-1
TGTGCCAGCAGCTTAGGGGGCGGGCCTCTAAATGAGCAGTTCTTC
CASSLGGGPLNEQFF
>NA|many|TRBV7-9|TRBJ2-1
TGTGCCAGCAGCTTCGATGATTACAATGAGCAGTTCTTC
CASSFDDYNEQFF
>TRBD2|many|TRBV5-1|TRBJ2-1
TGCGCCAGCAGCATCGGGACTAGCGGTTCGAGCTCCTACAATGAGCAGTTCTTC
CASSIGTSGSSSYNEQFF
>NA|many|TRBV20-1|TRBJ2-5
TGCAGTGGGTATAAGGTGGAGACCCAGTACTTC
CSGYKVETQYF
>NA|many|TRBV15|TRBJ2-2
TGTGCCACCAGCCTCCGGGAAATAAACACCGGGGAGCTGTTTTTT
CATSLREINTGELFF
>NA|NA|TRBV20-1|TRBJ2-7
TGCAGTGCTAGAATGAGTTTGGACTCCTACGAGCAGTACTTC
CSARMSLDSYEQYF